This is a list of T cell receptor beta chains from one sample in a study of OX40 agonist ivuxolimab in advanced cancers. Measured with immunoSEQ multiplex PCR; TCRdb has only the in-frame clones, and not every one. The sample has 30,000 to 45,000 clones; about 81% are singletons. The sequences come from CD4+ or CD8+ T cells sorted from blood, collected in a trial of the OX40 agonist ivuxolimab. All receptors come from an adult with an advanced solid tumor such as melanoma, head and neck, liver or kidney cancer. The CDR3 runs from the conserved cysteine through the conserved F or W. Each record gives: D gene, clone size, J gene, V gene, CDR3 protein, CDR3 DNA. The D gene is left open where the match is weak. The size entry is marked missing in some rows and otherwise reads once, few, many or a size class.

NA,NA,TRBJ2-7,TRBV5-1,CASRPGPSSYEQYF,TGCGCCAGCAGGCCAGGCCCTTCCTCCTACGAGCAGTACTTC
NA,NA,TRBJ2-5,TRBV29-1,CSVVKGAGETQYF,TGCAGCGTTGTTAAGGGGGCGGGGGAGACCCAGTACTTC
NA,NA,TRBJ1-3,TRBV4-2,CASSQVAAGNTIYF,TGTGCCAGCAGCCAAGTCGCCGCTGGAAACACCATATATTTT
NA,NA,TRBJ1-1,TRBV28,CASSYAGVGEAFF,TGTGCCAGCAGTTACGCAGGGGTCGGTGAAGCTTTCTTT
NA,NA,TRBJ2-1,TRBV11-2,CASSLGAREQFF,TGTGCCAGCAGCTTAGGGGCCAGAGAGCAGTTCTTC
TRBD1,NA,TRBJ1-2,TRBV5-1,CASSLEGGFYGYTF,TGCGCCAGCAGCTTAGAAGGGGGCTTCTATGGCTACACCTTC
TRBD2,NA,TRBJ2-3,TRBV5-5,CASRLLAGKTDTQYF,TGTGCCAGCAGACTACTAGCGGGGAAGACAGATACGCAGTATTTT
NA,NA,TRBJ2-5,TRBV18,CASSPQDQETQYF,TGTGCCAGCTCACCACAGGACCAAGAGACCCAGTACTTC
TRBD1,NA,TRBJ2-7,TRBV6-5,CASSYSAGGEQYF,TGTGCCAGCAGTTACTCGGCAGGGGGCGAGCAGTACTTC
TRBD1,NA,TRBJ1-5,TRBV6-1,CASRTGTGGEQPQHF,TGTGCCAGCAGGACCGGGACAGGGGGCGAGCAGCCCCAGCATTTT
TRBD1,once,TRBJ2-7,TRBV27,CASSGLTGVYEQYF,TGTGCCAGCAGTGGATTGACAGGGGTGTACGAGCAGTACTTC
NA,few,TRBJ1-5,TRBV4-1,CASSQSSNQPQHF,TGCGCCAGCAGCCAATCCAGCAATCAGCCCCAGCATTTT
NA,NA,TRBJ2-7,TRBV4-1,CASGAPGRYSEQYF,TGCGCCAGCGGGGCCCCGGGACGGTACAGTGAGCAGTACTTC
TRBD2,few,TRBJ2-3,TRBV19,CASSTWSGSDTDTQYF,TGTGCCAGTAGTACATGGAGCGGGAGTGACACAGATACGCAGTATTTT
NA,NA,TRBJ2-2,TRBV28,CASSTIYTGELFF,TGTGCCAGCAGTACCATTTACACCGGGGAGCTGTTTTTT
TRBD2,medium-sized,TRBJ2-7,TRBV4-1,CASSQPLAGAPGEQYF,TGCGCCAGCAGCCAACCACTAGCGGGAGCGCCCGGCGAGCAGTACTTC
NA,NA,TRBJ2-1,TRBV29-1,CSVDWGALYNEQFF,TGCAGCGTTGACTGGGGAGCCCTTTACAATGAGCAGTTCTTC
NA,once,TRBJ1-1,TRBV6-5,CASSPRQNGNTEAFF,TGTGCCAGCAGTCCCCGACAAAACGGGAACACTGAAGCTTTCTTT
NA,NA,TRBJ2-7,TRBV27,CASSSGLLYEQYF,TGTGCCAGCAGTTCCGGGCTCCTCTACGAGCAGTACTTC
TRBD2,NA,TRBJ2-1,TRBV30,CAWRLRTSGNYNEQFF,TGTGCCTGGAGACTCCGGACTAGCGGGAACTACAATGAGCAGTTCTTC
TRBD1,many,TRBJ2-7,TRBV11-3,CASSLDRAGEQYF,TGTGCCAGCAGCCTGGACAGGGCAGGCGAGCAGTACTTC
NA,NA,TRBJ2-1,TRBV5-5,CASSLRGALMDEQFF,TGTGCCAGCAGCTTGCGGGGGGCGCTTATGGATGAGCAGTTCTTC
TRBD2,NA,TRBJ2-1,TRBV6-5,CASRLAGGSYNEQFF,TGTGCCAGCAGGTTAGCGGGAGGGTCCTACAATGAGCAGTTCTTC
NA,NA,TRBJ1-5,TRBV7-2,CASSLGSFNQPQHF,TGTGCCAGCAGCTTAGGCAGCTTCAATCAGCCCCAGCATTTT
TRBD1,NA,TRBJ1-2,TRBV5-1,CASSTTGRNYGYTF,TGCGCCAGCAGCACGACAGGGCGTAACTATGGCTACACCTTC
NA,few,TRBJ1-3,TRBV19,CASTLSSSGNTIYF,TGTGCCAGTACCTTGAGCAGCTCTGGAAACACCATATATTTT
NA,NA,TRBJ1-1,TRBV7-8,CASSVRGLSTEAFF,TGTGCCAGCAGCGTCAGGGGTCTGAGCACTGAAGCTTTCTTT
NA,few,TRBJ1-1,TRBV7-6,CASSGYKNTEAFF,TGTGCCAGCAGCGGATACAAGAACACTGAAGCTTTCTTT